This T cell receptor (beta chain) was sequenced for a study of control samples from healthy donors and cancer patients. The V end was cut by 5 bases, the J end by 4 bases, with 12 bases between. The CDR3 runs to 13 residues. CDR1 SGHDT and CDR2 YYEEEE come from the germline V gene. Here immunoSEQ multiplex PCR was the method, and the copy in TCRdb shows in-frame clones only, minus some. The sample includes over 150,000 clones, about 94% of them seen just once. This clonotype originated in a man in his sixties with colorectal cancer. Sequencing was performed on PBMCs. V gene TRBV5-6 combines with J gene TRBJ1-2; TRBD1 might be the D (6 bases). CDR3 amino acids: CASSLGTTYGYTF. As DNA, the CDR3 is TGTGCCAGCAGTCTGGGGACAACCTATGGCTACACCTTC.